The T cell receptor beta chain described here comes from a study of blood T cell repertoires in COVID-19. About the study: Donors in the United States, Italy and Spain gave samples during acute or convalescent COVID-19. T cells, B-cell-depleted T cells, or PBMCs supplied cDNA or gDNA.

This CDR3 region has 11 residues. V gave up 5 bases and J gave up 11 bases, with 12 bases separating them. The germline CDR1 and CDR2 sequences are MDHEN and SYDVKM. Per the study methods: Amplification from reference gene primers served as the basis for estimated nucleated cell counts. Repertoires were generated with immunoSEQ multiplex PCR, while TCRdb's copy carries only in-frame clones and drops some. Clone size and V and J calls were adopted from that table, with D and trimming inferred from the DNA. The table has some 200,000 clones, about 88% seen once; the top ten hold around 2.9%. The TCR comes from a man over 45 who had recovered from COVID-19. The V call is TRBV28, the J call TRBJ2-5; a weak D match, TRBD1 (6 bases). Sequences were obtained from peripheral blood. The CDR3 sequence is CASSTPGTQYF. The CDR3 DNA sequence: TGTGCCAGCAGTACGCCCGGGACACAGTACTTC.